Below, one T cell receptor (beta chain) is given with its context. Its specificity is unknown. The data are from a study of Graves' ophthalmopathy and Graves' hyperthyroidism. Findings and limits, study-wide: Among thyroid clonotypes expanded above 0.001 frequency, most also appeared in blood. Between ophthalmopathy and stable hyperthyroidism, a 13-signature model drew a separation with about 85% sensitivity and approximately 79% specificity.

RNA transcripts were the template, and TCR beta CDR3 regions were amplified from them. In the first round, RT-PCR was carried out with HTBI primers, and a multiplex PCR formed the second round. TCRdb re-called the multiplex PCR reads with MiXCR, one entry per CDR3 protein. The table records hundreds of thousands of distinct CDR3 sequences, 40% of them present only once. The germline V gene encodes CDR1 MGHDK and CDR2 SYGVNS. The CDR3 has 14 amino acids. Trimming stripped 6 bases from V and 0 bases from J, with 12 bases between. Ophthalmopathy was moderately-to-severely active, CAS at least 3, NOSPECS at least 4, lasting under 3 months. Among the exclusions were patients with other autoimmune diseases, uncontrolled infections, pregnancy or lactation.

This sequence originates from an adult man with Graves' ophthalmopathy. V usage is TRBV25-1 and J usage is TRBJ2-7; D may be TRBD1 (6 bases). Material for sequencing was peripheral blood. For the CDR3, the DNA is TGTGCCAGCAGCGTTGGACAGACCTCCTACGAGCAGTACTTC. Residues: CASSVGQTSYEQYF.